The 2 T cell receptor beta chains in this list originate from one sample, sequenced in a study of shared clonotypes between healthy human individuals. Sequencing was performed with immunoSEQ multiplex PCR; in TCRdb, only in-frame clones are kept and a portion is missing. The sample has around 500,000 clones, roughly 80% seen once; the top ten hold roughly 12%. The sequenced sample was PBMCs. The receptor set was obtained from a woman between 40 and 50 years old in good health. Some clones in this sample may be carry-over from other donors' samples.

The V and J genes are TRBV5-5 and TRBJ1-1; D is uncertain. Trimming removed 4 bases at V and 3 bases at J, with 16 bases between. The CDR3 is 15 amino acids. The germline V gene has CDR1 SGHKS and CDR2 YYEKEE (reference sequence). This CDR3 is CASSRELRSYTEAFF. The CDR3 DNA sequence: TGTGCCAGCAGCCGGGAACTCAGGTCCTACACTGAAGCTTTCTTT.

The chain has TRBV28 and TRBJ2-7; 12 nucleotides line up with TRBD1. V shed 5 bases, J shed 7 bases, and the junction held 9 bases outside the gene matches. Germline CDR1 and CDR2: MDHEN and SYDVKM. The CDR3 totals 15 residues. This chain's CDR3 is CASSGPGQGAGEQYF. CDR3 sequence (DNA): TGTGCCAGCAGTGGGCCGGGACAGGGGGCCGGGGAGCAGTACTTC.